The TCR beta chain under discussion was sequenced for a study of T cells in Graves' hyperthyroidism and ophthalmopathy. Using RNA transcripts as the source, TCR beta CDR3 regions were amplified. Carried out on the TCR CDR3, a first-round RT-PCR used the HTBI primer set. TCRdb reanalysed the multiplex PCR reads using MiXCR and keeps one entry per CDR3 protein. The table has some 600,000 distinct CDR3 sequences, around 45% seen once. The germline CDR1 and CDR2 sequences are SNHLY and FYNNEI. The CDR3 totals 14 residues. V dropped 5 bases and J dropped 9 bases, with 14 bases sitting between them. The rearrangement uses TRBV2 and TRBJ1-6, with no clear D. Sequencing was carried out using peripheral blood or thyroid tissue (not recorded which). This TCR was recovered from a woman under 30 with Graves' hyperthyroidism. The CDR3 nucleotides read TGTGCCAGCAGTTTCCTCGGTCGAGGTTCACCCCTCCACTTT. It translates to CASSFLGRGSPLHF.